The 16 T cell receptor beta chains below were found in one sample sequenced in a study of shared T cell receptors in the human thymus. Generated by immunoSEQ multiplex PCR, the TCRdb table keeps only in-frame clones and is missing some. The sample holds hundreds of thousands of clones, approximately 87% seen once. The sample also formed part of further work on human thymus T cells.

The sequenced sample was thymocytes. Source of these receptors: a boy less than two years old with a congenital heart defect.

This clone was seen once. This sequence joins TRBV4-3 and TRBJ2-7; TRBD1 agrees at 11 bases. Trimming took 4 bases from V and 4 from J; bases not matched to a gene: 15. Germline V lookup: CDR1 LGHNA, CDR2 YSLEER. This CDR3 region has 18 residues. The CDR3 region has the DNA TGCGCCAGCAGCCCTGAGGATAGGACAGGGGGCAGATGGTACGAGCAGTACTTC. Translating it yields CASSPEDRTGGRWYEQYF.

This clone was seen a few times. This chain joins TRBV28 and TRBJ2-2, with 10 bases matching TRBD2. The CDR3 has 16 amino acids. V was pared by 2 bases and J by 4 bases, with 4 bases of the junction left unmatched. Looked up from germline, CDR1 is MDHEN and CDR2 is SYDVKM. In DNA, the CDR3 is TGTGCCAGCAGTTTACCCAGCGGGAGGGCCACCGGGGAGCTGTTTTTT. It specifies CASSLPSGRATGELFF.

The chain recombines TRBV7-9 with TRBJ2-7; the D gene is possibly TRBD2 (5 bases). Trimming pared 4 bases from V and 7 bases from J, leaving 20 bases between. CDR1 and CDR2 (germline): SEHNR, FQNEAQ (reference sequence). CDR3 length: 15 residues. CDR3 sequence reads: CASSSQPLPTREQYF. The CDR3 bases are TGTGCCAGCAGCTCTCAGCCCCTACCAACTAGGGAGCAGTACTTC.

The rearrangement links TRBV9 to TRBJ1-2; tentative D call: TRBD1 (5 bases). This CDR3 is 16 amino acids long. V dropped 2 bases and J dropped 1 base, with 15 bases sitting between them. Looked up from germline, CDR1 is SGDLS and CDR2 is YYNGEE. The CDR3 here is CASSVSGRGGNYGYTF. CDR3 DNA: TGTGCCAGCAGCGTTAGCGGTAGGGGAGGTAACTATGGCTACACCTTC.

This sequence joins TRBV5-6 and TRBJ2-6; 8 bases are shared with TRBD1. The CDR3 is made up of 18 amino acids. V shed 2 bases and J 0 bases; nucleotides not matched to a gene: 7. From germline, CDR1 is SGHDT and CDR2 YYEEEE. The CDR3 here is CASSLRRGPPSGANVLTF. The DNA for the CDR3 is TGTGCCAGCAGCTTACGCAGGGGGCCCCCCTCTGGGGCCAACGTCCTGACTTTC.

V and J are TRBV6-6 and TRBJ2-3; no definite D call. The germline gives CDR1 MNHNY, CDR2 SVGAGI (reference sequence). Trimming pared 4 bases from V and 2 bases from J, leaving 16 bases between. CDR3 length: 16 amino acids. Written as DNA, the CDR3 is TGTGCCAGCAGTTGCCGAGTCACCCACCTCACAGATACGCAGTATTTT. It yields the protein CASSCRVTHLTDTQYF.

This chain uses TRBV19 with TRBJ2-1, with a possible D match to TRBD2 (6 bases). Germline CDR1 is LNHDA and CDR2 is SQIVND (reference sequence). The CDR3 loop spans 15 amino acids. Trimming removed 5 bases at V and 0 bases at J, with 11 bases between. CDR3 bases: TGTGCCAGTAGTCCGCGGGGTACCTCCTACAATGAGCAGTTCTTC. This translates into CASSPRGTSYNEQFF.

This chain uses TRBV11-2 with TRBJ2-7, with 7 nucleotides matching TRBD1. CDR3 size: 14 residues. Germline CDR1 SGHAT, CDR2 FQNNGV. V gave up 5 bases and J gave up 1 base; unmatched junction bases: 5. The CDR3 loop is CASSPPGQSYEQYF. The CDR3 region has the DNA TGTGCCAGCAGCCCCCCGGGACAGTCCTACGAGCAGTACTTC. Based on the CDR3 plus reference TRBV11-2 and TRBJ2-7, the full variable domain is EAGVAQSPRYKIIEKRQSVAFWCNPISGHATLYWYQQILGQGPKLLIQFQNNGVVDDSQLPKDRFSAERLKGVDSTLKIQPAKLEDSAVYLCASSPPGQSYEQYFGPGTRLTVT.

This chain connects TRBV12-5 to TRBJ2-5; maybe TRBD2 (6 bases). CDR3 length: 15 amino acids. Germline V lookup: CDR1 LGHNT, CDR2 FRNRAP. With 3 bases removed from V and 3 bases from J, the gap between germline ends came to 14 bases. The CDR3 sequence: CASGFWDSRKETQYF. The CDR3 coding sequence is TGTGCTAGTGGTTTTTGGGACTCGCGTAAAGAGACCCAGTACTTC.

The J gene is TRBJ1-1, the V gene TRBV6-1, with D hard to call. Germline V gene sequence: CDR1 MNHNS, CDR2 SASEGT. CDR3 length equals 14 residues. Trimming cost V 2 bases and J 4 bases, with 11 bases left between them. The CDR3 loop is CASSERRGSTEAFF. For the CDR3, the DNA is TGTGCCAGCAGTGAACGAAGAGGTAGCACTGAAGCTTTCTTT.

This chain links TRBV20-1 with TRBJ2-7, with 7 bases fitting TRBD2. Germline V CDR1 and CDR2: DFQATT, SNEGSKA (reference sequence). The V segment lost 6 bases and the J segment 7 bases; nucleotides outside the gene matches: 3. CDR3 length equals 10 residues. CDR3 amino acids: CSAAGGEQYF. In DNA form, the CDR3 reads TGCAGTGCCGCCGGGGGGGAGCAGTACTTC.

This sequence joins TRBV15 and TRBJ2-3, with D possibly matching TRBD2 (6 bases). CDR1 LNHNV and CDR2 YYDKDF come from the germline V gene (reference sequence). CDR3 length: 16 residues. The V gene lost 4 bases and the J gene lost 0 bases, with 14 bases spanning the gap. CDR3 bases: TGTGCCACCAGCAAGGCCGGGGACTGTAGCACAGATACGCAGTATTTT. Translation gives CATSKAGDCSTDTQYF.

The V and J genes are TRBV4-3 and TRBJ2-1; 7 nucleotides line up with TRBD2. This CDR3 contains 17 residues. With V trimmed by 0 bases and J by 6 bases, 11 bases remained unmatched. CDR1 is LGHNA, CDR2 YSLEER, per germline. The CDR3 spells CASSQDKGREVFNEQFF. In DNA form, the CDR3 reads TGCGCCAGCAGCCAAGATAAGGGACGGGAGGTCTTCAATGAGCAGTTCTTC.

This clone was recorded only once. The CDR3 loop reads CATSGGTGAGFYEQYF. The CDR3 DNA reads TGTGCCACCAGCGGTGGGACAGGTGCAGGCTTCTACGAGCAGTACTTC. The V call is TRBV15, the J call TRBJ2-7; 8 nucleotides line up with TRBD1. Per germline, CDR1 LNHNV and CDR2 YYDKDF (reference sequence). The CDR3 contains 16 residues. Trimming took 5 bases from V and 3 from J; bases not matched to a gene: 12.

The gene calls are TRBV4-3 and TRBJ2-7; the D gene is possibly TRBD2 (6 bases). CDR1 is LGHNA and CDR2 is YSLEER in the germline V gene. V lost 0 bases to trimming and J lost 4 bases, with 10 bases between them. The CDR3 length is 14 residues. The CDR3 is CASSQEGGLYEQYF. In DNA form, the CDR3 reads TGCGCCAGCAGCCAAGAGGGGGGTCTGTACGAGCAGTACTTC.

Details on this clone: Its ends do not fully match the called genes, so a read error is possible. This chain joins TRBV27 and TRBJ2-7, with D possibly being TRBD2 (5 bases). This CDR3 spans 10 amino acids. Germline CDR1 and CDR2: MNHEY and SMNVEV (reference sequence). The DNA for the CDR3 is TGTGCCAGCAGTTTGGAGGCCTTCGGATTC. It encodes CASSLEAFGF.